The 5 T cell receptor beta chains listed next were all sequenced from one sample in a study of radiation and T cells in renal cell carcinoma. Libraries were prepared by immunoSEQ multiplex PCR; TCRdb keeps only in-frame clonotypes and omits some of them. The sample includes roughly 49,000 clones, 80% seen only once; the top ten take around 31%. The time point is: blood 2 weeks post-SBRT. Regarding treatment: 15 Gy SBRT to primary tumor, nephrectomy 4 weeks later. The sample in question was blood, obtained from a patient whose treatment included radiotherapy and nephrectomy. These receptors were taken from a woman in her 70s with renal cell carcinoma.

This chain joins TRBV6-1 and TRBJ2-3; TRBD2 might be the D (6 bases). V lost 6 bases, J lost 3 bases, and 13 bases lay in between. Germline V gene data show CDR1 as MNHNS and CDR2 as SASEGT. This CDR3 comprises 14 residues. CDR3 bases: TGTGCCAGCAGAGACGGGAGCGGGACAGATACGCAGTATTTT. Amino acid sequence: CASRDGSGTDTQYF.

Concerning this clone itself: One junction end disagrees with the germline gene, perhaps due to a read error. The chain is built from TRBV29-1 and TRBJ2-7; 10 positions agree with TRBD1. Germline V gives CDR1 SQVTM, CDR2 ANQGSEA. The CDR3 is 13 amino acids. The CDR3 sequence is CSAGQGGSHEQYF. In nucleotides, the CDR3 is TGCAGCGCCGGACAGGGGGGCTCCCACGAGCAGTACTTC.

The J gene is TRBJ2-5, the V gene TRBV15, with a possible D match to TRBD1 (5 bases). This CDR3 comprises 17 residues. Trimming cost V 0 bases and J 0 bases, with 14 bases left between them. CDR1 and CDR2 from the germline V gene are LNHNV and YYDKDF (reference sequence). As DNA, the CDR3 is TGTGCCACCAGCAGAGATATGGCGGCAGGGTACCAAGAGACCCAGTACTTC. Its translation is CATSRDMAAGYQETQYF.

The rearrangement joins TRBV29-1 to TRBJ1-1, with D unresolved. This CDR3 contains 14 residues. The germline V and J ends were trimmed by 6 bases and 1 base, with 15 bases remaining between them. Germline V CDR1 and CDR2: SQVTM, ANQGSEA. This CDR3 reads CSVTEPHSNTEAFF. The CDR3, as DNA: TGCAGCGTGACCGAACCCCATTCGAACACTGAAGCTTTCTTT.

J is TRBJ2-3 and V is TRBV4-1; perhaps TRBD1 as D (5 bases). V lost 4 bases to trimming and J lost 0 bases, with 11 bases between them. CDR3 length equals 15 residues. Germline values: CDR1 MGHRA, CDR2 YSYEKL. The CDR3 loop reads CASSRVGVSTDTQYF. In DNA form, the CDR3 reads TGCGCCAGCAGCCGCGTAGGGGTAAGCACAGATACGCAGTATTTT.